A single sample is the source of the 30 T cell receptor beta chains below, sequenced in a study of blood T cells in healthy people across ages. It was with a sample-barcoded 5' primer and a J-beta primer mix that a second PCR of roughly 6 to 11 cycles was run. TCRdb reprocessed the 5' RACE reads via MiXCR and lists one record per CDR3 protein. The sample shows 760,000 or so distinct CDR3 sequences, 20% to 25% of them seen only once. The same specimen was also included in a second study, on T cells of mothers and their children.

Specimen: blood. These receptors all come from a boy younger than 18 in good health.

V is TRBV7-2 and J is TRBJ2-7; TRBD1 is a possible D gene (6 bases). V dropped 8 bases and J dropped 0 bases, with 17 bases sitting between them. Germline V gene data show CDR1 as SGHTA and CDR2 as FQGNSA. The CDR3 spans 15 residues. This CDR3 is CASRLVGHSSYEQYF. CDR3 nucleotides: TGTGCCAGCCGCCTTGTGGGACATAGCTCCTACGAGCAGTACTTC.

The V call is TRBV7-9, the J call TRBJ2-5, with TRBD1 matching over 11 bases. The DNA end favors TRBJ2-7, so the J call may be wrong. From germline, CDR1 is SEHNR and CDR2 FQNEAQ (reference sequence). The CDR3 is 15 residues long. CDR3 coding DNA: TGTGCCAGCAGCGCGAGGGACAGGGGGGACTACGAGCAGTACTTC. Translation gives CASSARDRGDYEQYF.

This clonotype was found a few times. The genes are TRBV7-9 and TRBJ2-2; TRBD1 or TRBD2 may be the D gene (5 bases each). Germline V gives CDR1 SEHNR, CDR2 FQNEAQ (reference sequence). V lost 1 base to trimming and J lost 0 bases, with 6 bases between them. CDR3 size: 15 residues. The CDR3 bases are TGTGCCAGCAGCTTAGTGGGGGCGAACACCGGGGAGCTGTTTTTT. It codes for CASSLVGANTGELFF.

This clonotype turned up a few times. The CDR3 coding sequence is TGTGCCAGCAGCTTACAGGGGGCTAGCAAAAACATTCAGTACTTC. Protein sequence: CASSLQGASKNIQYF. The chain is built from TRBV5-6 and TRBJ2-4; 9 nucleotides line up with TRBD1. With V trimmed by 2 bases and J by 3 bases, 3 bases remained unmatched. The germline CDR1 and CDR2 sequences are SGHDT and YYEEEE. This CDR3 has 15 residues.

This clonotype occurred a few times. The gene calls are TRBV4-1 and TRBJ2-5, with TRBD2 matching 9 bases. Germline V gene lookup returns CDR1 MGHRA and CDR2 YSYEKL. J was trimmed by 7 bases and V by 0 bases; bases with no gene match: 12. The CDR3 covers 17 residues. The CDR3 is CASSQEKASGIGGTQYF. The CDR3 region has the DNA TGCGCCAGCAGCCAAGAGAAGGCTAGCGGGATAGGCGGGACCCAGTACTTC.

The table lists this clonotype with a few counts. This chain joins TRBV5-1 and TRBJ2-5, with no clear D. The germline gives CDR1 SGHRS, CDR2 YFSETQ. V lost 0 bases, J lost 4 bases, and 19 bases lay in between. The CDR3 sequence is 17 residues long. In DNA form, the CDR3 reads TGCGCCAGCAGCTTGGTTTATTTGCTGGAGATAGGAGAGACCCAGTACTTC. It translates to CASSLVYLLEIGETQYF.

This chain uses TRBV5-1 with TRBJ2-7; no definite D call. From germline, CDR1 is SGHRS and CDR2 YFSETQ. The CDR3 is 13 amino acids. CDR3 nucleotides: TGCGCGGGGTCGCAATACCTGACCTACGAGCAGTACTTC. Amino acids: CAGSQYLTYEQYF.

The chain carries TRBV28 and TRBJ2-7; possible D gene TRBD1, 6 bases. V was shortened by 7 bases and J by 9 bases, with 25 bases between the two germline ends. The CDR3 has 15 amino acids. CDR1 MDHEN and CDR2 SYDVKM come from the germline V gene. This CDR3 reads CASINSQNRARAQYF. The CDR3 DNA reads as TGTGCCAGCATAAACTCCCAGAACAGGGCTAGAGCGCAGTACTTC.

A few counts support this clonotype. This chain links TRBV5-1 with TRBJ2-1, with 11 nucleotides matching TRBD1. This CDR3 contains 16 residues. After removal of 1 base from V and 8 bases from J, the junction contained 8 bases not matched to a gene. CDR1 is SGHRS and CDR2 is YFSETQ in the germline V gene. DNA for the CDR3: TGCGCCAGCAGCTTGCAAGGACAGGGGGCGAGTGATGAGCAGTTCTTC. Translated: CASSLQGQGASDEQFF.

This clonotype has a single count. The V and J genes are TRBV12-3 or TRBV12-4 and TRBJ1-2, with D perhaps matching TRBD1 (5 bases). V was shortened by 5 bases and J by 1 base, with 11 bases between the two germline ends. CDR3 length: 14 amino acids. In nucleotides, the CDR3 is TGTGCCAGCAGTCCTTTGACAGTTAACTATGGCTACACCTTC. Its translation: CASSPLTVNYGYTF.

The V gene is TRBV7-2, the J gene TRBJ2-7, with D tentatively TRBD1 or TRBD2 (5 bases each). The ends were cut back, 2 bases at V and 2 bases at J, with 19 bases in the middle. In germline, CDR1 is SGHTA, CDR2 FQGNSA. The CDR3 is 17 residues long. In DNA form, the CDR3 reads TGTGCCAGCAGCTTATTTTCTTGGGACCGAGGAACCTACGAGCAGTACTTC. Residues: CASSLFSWDRGTYEQYF.

This clonotype was seen more than once but under ten times. The chain recombines TRBV7-9 with TRBJ2-1; the match to TRBD2 covers 7 bases. The J call may be incorrect, as the DNA end agrees better with TRBJ2-5. Germline CDR1 reads SEHNR; CDR2 reads FQNEAQ (reference sequence). This CDR3 region has 16 residues. CDR3 loop: CASTNPAGEGWETQYF. The DNA for the CDR3 is TGTGCCAGCACGAACCCTGCCGGGGAGGGATGGGAGACCCAGTACTTC.

This clonotype was counted ten times or more. This chain joins TRBV12-3 or TRBV12-4 and TRBJ2-3, with D uncertain. CDR3 length: 18 amino acids. V dropped 3 bases and J dropped 0 bases, with 19 bases sitting between them. The CDR3 coding sequence is TGTGCCAGCAGTTTGTTCCCCCCTGGAGTCTCTAGCACAGATACGCAGTATTTT. Protein sequence: CASSLFPPGVSSTDTQYF.

In its sample, this clonotype was seen a few times. The chain uses TRBV19 and TRBJ2-2; TRBD1 matches at 7 bases. The CDR3 runs to 14 residues. The J segment lost 3 bases and the V segment lost 10 bases, leaving 8 bases of the junction unmatched. Germline-derived CDR1 and CDR2 are LNHDA and SQIVND (reference sequence). This chain's CDR3 is CATHTGAYTGELFF. The CDR3 DNA is TGTGCCACCCACACAGGGGCCTACACCGGGGAGCTGTTTTTT.

This clonotype was seen only a few times. CDR3 nucleotides: TGCGCCAGCAGCCAAACGACGGGAGCGGCAGATACGCAGTATTTT. Translation: CASSQTTGAADTQYF. This rearrangement joins TRBV4-1 to TRBJ2-3; D may be TRBD2 (6 bases). The CDR3 runs 15 residues. Germline CDR1 MGHRA, CDR2 YSYEKL. Trimming pared 2 bases from V and 4 bases from J, leaving 13 bases between.

The chain is built from TRBV7-3 and TRBJ2-1, with D perhaps matching TRBD2 (6 bases). With the DNA end fitting TRBJ2-7 better, the J assignment may be wrong. Germline values: CDR1 SGHTA, CDR2 FQGTGA. CDR3 length: 17 residues. CDR3 protein: CASSPKNPDSSGHEQYF. The CDR3 DNA sequence: TGTGCCAGCAGCCCTAAAAATCCAGACAGTAGCGGCCACGAGCAGTACTTC.

This clonotype was counted only a few times. The J gene is TRBJ1-3, the V gene TRBV4-1; the D is unclear. This CDR3 has 16 residues. The ends were cut back, 1 base at V and 8 bases at J, with 18 bases in the middle. CDR1 MGHRA and CDR2 YSYEKL come from the germline V gene. CDR3 nucleotide sequence: TGCGCCAGCAGCCAAGTAGGCTATCCCCTCGGGGACACCATATATTTT. Translating gives CASSQVGYPLGDTIYF.

The sample holds a few counts of this clonotype. The rearrangement links TRBV5-1 to TRBJ2-3, with 10 bases that match TRBD1. The length of the CDR3 is 15 residues. Germline loops: CDR1 SGHRS, CDR2 YFSETQ. V shed 4 bases, J shed 5 bases, and the junction held 7 bases outside the gene matches. In nucleotides, the CDR3 is TGCGCCAGCAGCGGGACAGGGGAGCCCGAAGATACGCAGTATTTT. Translating gives CASSGTGEPEDTQYF.

This clonotype has more than one count but fewer than ten. V is TRBV11-2 and J is TRBJ1-4; possible D gene TRBD1, 6 bases. The length of the CDR3 is 16 residues. Germline values: CDR1 SGHAT, CDR2 FQNNGV. V was shortened by 3 bases and J by 8 bases, with 19 bases between the two germline ends. CDR3 sequence (DNA): TGTGCCAGCAGCTTCTACGGACAGATTGGACTGGAAAAACTGTTTTTT. Protein: CASSFYGQIGLEKLFF.

The genes are TRBV5-1 and TRBJ2-7; 7 nucleotides align to TRBD1. V shed 5 bases, J shed 9 bases, and the junction held 8 bases outside the gene matches. CDR1 SGHRS and CDR2 YFSETQ come from the germline V gene. The CDR3 has 12 amino acids. The CDR3 reads CASSMIGGRQYF. In nucleotides, the CDR3 is TGCGCCAGCAGTATGATAGGGGGCCGGCAGTACTTC.

This clonotype showed up just a few times. The CDR3 DNA reads as TGTGCCAGCAGTTTTGGGCCGGGAACAACTAATGAAAAACTGTTTTTT. It translates to CASSFGPGTTNEKLFF. The V gene is TRBV12-3 or TRBV12-4, the J gene TRBJ1-4; D is undetermined. This CDR3 comprises 16 residues. The V gene lost 3 bases and the J gene lost 0 bases, with 11 bases spanning the gap.

This clonotype has just a few counts. The chain links TRBV15 to TRBJ2-7; D possibly corresponds to TRBD2 (5 bases). The germline gives CDR1 LNHNV, CDR2 YYDKDF (reference sequence). The length of the CDR3 is 14 residues. With 4 bases removed from V and 8 bases from J, the gap between germline ends came to 18 bases. The CDR3 nucleotides are TGTGCCACCAGCAACTCCGGGCCCGCCGGGAAGCAGTACTTC. Its protein product is CATSNSGPAGKQYF.

The gene calls are TRBV6-5 and TRBJ2-1; D possibly corresponds to TRBD2 (6 bases). The assigned J gene may be wrong: the sequence end matches TRBJ2-5 better. Germline V gene sequence: CDR1 MNHEY, CDR2 SVGAGI. The CDR3 extends over 15 amino acids. The CDR3 coding sequence is TGTGCCAGCAGACTCTCTGGGACTTCAGGGGAGACCCAGTACTTC. It codes for CASRLSGTSGETQYF.

The chain links TRBV3-1 to TRBJ2-2; D might be TRBD1 (7 bases). The CDR3 loop spans 15 amino acids. The ends were cut back, 6 bases at V and 4 bases at J, with 15 bases in the middle. CDR1 is LGHDT and CDR2 is YNNKEL in the germline V gene (reference sequence). CDR3 DNA: TGTGCCAGCAGGTATTTCCAGGGGGGCACCGGGGAGCTGTTTTTT. The encoded protein is CASRYFQGGTGELFF.

This clonotype has a handful of counts. The V and J genes are TRBV2 and TRBJ2-7, with 7 bases identical to TRBD2. In germline, CDR1 is SNHLY, CDR2 FYNNEI. V was pared by 3 bases and J by 0 bases, with 5 bases of the junction left unmatched. This CDR3 region has 15 residues. CDR3 in DNA: TGTGCCAGCAGTGACCTAGCGGTGGACTCCTACGAGCAGTACTTC. Protein: CASSDLAVDSYEQYF.

This clonotype was found a few times. The V call is TRBV2, the J call TRBJ2-5; D unclear. The V gene lost 2 bases and the J gene lost 4 bases, with 11 bases spanning the gap. This CDR3 is 14 amino acids long. Germline loops: CDR1 SNHLY, CDR2 FYNNEI. The DNA for the CDR3 is TGTGCCAGCAGTGAATTTAGTCCTGGAGAGACCCAGTACTTC. Translating gives CASSEFSPGETQYF. Full variable domain (remainder filled in from reference TRBV2 and TRBJ2-5): EPEVTQTPSHQVTQMGQEVILRCVPISNHLYFYWYRQILGQKVEFLVSFYNNEISEKSEIFDDQFSVERPDGSNFTLKIRSTKLEDSAMYFCASSEFSPGETQYFGPGTRLLVL.

CDR3 DNA sequence: TGTGCCAGCAGTTCCTGGACAGGGGCAGCAGGAGCAGATACGCAGTATTTT. This translates into CASSSWTGAAGADTQYF. This chain links TRBV28 with TRBJ2-3, with 9 bases fitting TRBD1. Germline V gene sequence: CDR1 MDHEN, CDR2 SYDVKM. CDR3 length: 17 amino acids. The trim removed 4 bases at V and 4 bases at J, leaving 12 bases unmatched.

This rearrangement joins TRBV29-1 to TRBJ2-5, with 7 bases fitting TRBD2. The J call is in doubt because the DNA end fits TRBJ2-7 better. The CDR3 loop spans 12 amino acids. Germline CDR1 and CDR2: SQVTM and ANQGSEA. CDR3 sequence: CRCWGGTYEQYF. The CDR3 DNA sequence: TGCAGGTGCTGGGGGGGAACCTACGAGCAGTACTTC.

This clonotype was recorded a few times. This sequence joins TRBV9 and TRBJ2-1; 8 bases agree with TRBD2. V was pared by 4 bases and J by 0 bases, with 9 bases of the junction left unmatched. The CDR3 length is 17 residues. Germline values: CDR1 SGDLS, CDR2 YYNGEE. This CDR3 is CASSFRLASSSYNEQFF. CDR3 nucleotide sequence: TGTGCCAGCAGCTTCAGACTAGCGTCGAGCTCCTACAATGAGCAGTTCTTC.

In its sample, this clonotype was seen many times. This rearrangement joins TRBV6-5 to TRBJ2-7; 8 bases match TRBD2. The J segment lost 1 base and the V segment lost 6 bases, leaving 8 bases of the junction unmatched. The CDR3 loop spans 15 amino acids. Germline-derived CDR1 and CDR2 are MNHEY and SVGAGI. The CDR3 here is CASSSRGGSSYEQYF. The CDR3 DNA is TGTGCCAGCAGCTCCCGGGGGGGCTCGTCCTACGAGCAGTACTTC.